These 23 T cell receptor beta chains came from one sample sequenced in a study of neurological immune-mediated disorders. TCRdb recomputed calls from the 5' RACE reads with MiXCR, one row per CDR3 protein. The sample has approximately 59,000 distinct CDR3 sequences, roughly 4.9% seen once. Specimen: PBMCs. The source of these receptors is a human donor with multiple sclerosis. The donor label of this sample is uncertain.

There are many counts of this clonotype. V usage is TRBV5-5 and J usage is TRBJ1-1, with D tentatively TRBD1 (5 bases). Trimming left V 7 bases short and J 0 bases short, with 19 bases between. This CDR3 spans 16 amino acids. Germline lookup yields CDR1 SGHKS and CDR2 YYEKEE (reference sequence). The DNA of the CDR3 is TGTGCCAGCCTCCCGGGGCTATGGCAGCTGAACACTGAAGCTTTCTTT. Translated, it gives CASLPGLWQLNTEAFF.

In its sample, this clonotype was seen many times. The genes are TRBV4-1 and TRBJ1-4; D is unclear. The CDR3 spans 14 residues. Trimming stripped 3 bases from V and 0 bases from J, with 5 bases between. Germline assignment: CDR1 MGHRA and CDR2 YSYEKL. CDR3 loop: CASSHGTTNEKLFF. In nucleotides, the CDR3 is TGCGCCAGCAGCCACGGAACAACTAATGAAAAACTGTTTTTT.

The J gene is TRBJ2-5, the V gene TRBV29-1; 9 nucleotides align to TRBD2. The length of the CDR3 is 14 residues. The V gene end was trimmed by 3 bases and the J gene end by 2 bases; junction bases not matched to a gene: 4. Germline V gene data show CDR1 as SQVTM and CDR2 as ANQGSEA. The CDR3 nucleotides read TGCAGCGTTGAGCTAGCGGGGCAACAAGAGACCCAGTACTTC. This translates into CSVELAGQQETQYF.

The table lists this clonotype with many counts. CDR3: CASSLQGLRMNTEAFF. DNA for the CDR3: TGCGCCAGCAGCTTGCAGGGTCTCCGGATGAACACTGAAGCTTTCTTT. The chain is built from TRBV5-1 and TRBJ1-1; the D gene is possibly TRBD1 (5 bases). The CDR3 has 16 residues. Deletions cut 1 base from V and 0 bases from J, with 13 bases between. Germline lookup yields CDR1 SGHRS and CDR2 YFSETQ.

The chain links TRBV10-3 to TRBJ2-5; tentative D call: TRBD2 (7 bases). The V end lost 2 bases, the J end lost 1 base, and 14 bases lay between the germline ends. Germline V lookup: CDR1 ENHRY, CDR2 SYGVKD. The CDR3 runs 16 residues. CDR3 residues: CAISERRGGPQETQYF. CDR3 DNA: TGTGCCATCAGTGAGCGGCGCGGGGGCCCCCAAGAGACCCAGTACTTC.

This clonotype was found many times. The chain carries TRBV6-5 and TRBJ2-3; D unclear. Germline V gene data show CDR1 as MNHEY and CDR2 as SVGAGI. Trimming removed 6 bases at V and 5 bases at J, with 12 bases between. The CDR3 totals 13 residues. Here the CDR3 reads CASSSLVGDTQYF. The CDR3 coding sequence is TGTGCCAGCAGCTCTTTAGTTGGAGATACGCAGTATTTT.

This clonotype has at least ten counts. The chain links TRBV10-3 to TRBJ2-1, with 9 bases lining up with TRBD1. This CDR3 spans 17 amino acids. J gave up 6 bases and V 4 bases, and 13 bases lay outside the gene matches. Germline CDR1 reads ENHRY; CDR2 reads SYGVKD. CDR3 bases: TGTGCCATCAGTGGTCAAAAGGGACAGGGTAAAACCAATGAGCAGTTCTTC. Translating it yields CAISGQKGQGKTNEQFF.

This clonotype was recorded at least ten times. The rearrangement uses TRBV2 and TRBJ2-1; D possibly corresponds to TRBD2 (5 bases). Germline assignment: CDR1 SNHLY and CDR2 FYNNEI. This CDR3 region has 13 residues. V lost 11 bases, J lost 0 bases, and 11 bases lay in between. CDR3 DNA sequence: TGTGCCTCGTGTAGCGACTCCTACAATGAGCAGTTCTTC. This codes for CASCSDSYNEQFF. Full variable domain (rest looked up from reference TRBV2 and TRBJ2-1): EPEVTQTPSHQVTQMGQEVILRCVPISNHLYFYWYRQILGQKVEFLVSFYNNEISEKSEIFDDQFSVERPDGSNFTLKIRSTKLEDSAMYFCASCSDSYNEQFFGPGTRLTVL.

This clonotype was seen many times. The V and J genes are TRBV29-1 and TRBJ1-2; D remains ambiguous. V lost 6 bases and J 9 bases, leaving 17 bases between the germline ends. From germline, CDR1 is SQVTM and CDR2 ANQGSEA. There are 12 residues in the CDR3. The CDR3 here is CSVGSLAGSYTF. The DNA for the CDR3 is TGCAGCGTGGGATCACTGGCGGGGAGCTACACCTTC.

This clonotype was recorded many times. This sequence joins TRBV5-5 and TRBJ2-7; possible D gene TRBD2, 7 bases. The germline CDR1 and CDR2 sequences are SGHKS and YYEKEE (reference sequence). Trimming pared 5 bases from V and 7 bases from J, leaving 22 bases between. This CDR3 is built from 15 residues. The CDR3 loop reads CASSPGGGRLGEQYF. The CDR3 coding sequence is TGTGCCAGCAGTCCAGGCGGGGGCCGACTAGGGGAGCAGTACTTC. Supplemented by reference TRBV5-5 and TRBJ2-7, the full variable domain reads DAGVTQSPTHLIKTRGQQVTLRCSPISGHKSVSWYQQVLGQGPQFIFQYYEKEERGRGNFPDRFSARQFPNYSSELNVNALLLGDSALYLCASSPGGGRLGEQYFGPGTRLTVT.

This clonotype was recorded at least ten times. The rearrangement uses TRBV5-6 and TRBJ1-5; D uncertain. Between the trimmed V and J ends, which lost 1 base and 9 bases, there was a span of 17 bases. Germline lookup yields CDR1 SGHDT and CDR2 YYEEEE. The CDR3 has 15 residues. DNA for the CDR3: TGTGCCAGCAGCTTGAGGAATGGGGTTGGTCTGCCCCAGCATTTT. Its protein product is CASSLRNGVGLPQHF.

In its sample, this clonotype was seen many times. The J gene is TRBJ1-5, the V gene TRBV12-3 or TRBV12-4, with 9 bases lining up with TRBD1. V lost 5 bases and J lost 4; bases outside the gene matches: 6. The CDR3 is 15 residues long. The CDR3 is CASSPQGALNQPQHF. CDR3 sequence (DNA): TGTGCCAGCAGTCCACAGGGGGCCCTTAATCAGCCCCAGCATTTT.

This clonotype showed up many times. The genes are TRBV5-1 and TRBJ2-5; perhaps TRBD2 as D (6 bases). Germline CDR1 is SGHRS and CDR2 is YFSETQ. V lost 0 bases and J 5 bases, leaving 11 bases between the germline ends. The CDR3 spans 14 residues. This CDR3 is CASSLGPSEETQYF. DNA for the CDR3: TGCGCCAGCAGCTTGGGCCCTAGCGAGGAGACCCAGTACTTC.

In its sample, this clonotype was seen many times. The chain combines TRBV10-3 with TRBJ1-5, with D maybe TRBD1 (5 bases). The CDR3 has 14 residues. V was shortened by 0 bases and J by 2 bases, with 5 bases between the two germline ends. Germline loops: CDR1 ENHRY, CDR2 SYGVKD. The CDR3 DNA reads TGTGCCATCAGTGAGTCGACAGGCAATCAGCCCCAGCATTTT. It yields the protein CAISESTGNQPQHF.

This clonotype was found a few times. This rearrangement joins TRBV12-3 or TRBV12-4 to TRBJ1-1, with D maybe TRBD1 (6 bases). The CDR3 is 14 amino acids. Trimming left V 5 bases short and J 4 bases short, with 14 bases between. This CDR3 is CASSRGGASTEAFF. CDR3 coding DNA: TGTGCCAGCAGTAGGGGGGGGGCCAGCACTGAAGCTTTCTTT.

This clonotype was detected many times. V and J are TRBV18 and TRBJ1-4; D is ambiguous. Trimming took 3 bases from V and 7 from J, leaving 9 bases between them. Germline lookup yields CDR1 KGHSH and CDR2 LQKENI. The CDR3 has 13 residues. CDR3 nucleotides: TGTGCCAGCTCACCCTCGGCGGGTGAAAAACTGTTTTTT. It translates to CASSPSAGEKLFF. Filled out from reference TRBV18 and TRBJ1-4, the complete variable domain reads NAGVMQNPRHLVRRRGQEARLRCSPMKGHSHVYWYRQLPEEGLKFMVYLQKENIIDESGMPKERFSAEFPKEGPSILRIQQVVRGDSAAYFCASSPSAGEKLFFGSGTQLSVL.

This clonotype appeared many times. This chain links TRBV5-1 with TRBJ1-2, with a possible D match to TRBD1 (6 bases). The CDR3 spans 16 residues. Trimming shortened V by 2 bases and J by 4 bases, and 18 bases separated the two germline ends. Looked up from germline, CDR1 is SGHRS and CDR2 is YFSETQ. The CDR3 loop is CASSFAKERGIYGYTF. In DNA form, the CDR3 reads TGCGCCAGCAGCTTCGCCAAGGAGAGGGGGATCTATGGCTACACCTTC.

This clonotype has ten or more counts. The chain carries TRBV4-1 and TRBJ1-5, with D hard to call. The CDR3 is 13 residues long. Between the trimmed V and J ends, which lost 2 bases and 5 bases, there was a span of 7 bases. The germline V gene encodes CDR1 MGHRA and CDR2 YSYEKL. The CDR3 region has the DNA TGCGCCAGCAGCCAACGGAAAGATCAGCCCCAGCATTTT. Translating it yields CASSQRKDQPQHF.

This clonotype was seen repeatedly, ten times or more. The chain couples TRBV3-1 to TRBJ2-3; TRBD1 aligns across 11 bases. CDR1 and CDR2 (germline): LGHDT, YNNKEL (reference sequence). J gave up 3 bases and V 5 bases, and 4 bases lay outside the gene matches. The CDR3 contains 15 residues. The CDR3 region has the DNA TGTGCCAGCAGCTCCGGGACAGGGGGAACAGATACGCAGTATTTT. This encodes CASSSGTGGTDTQYF.

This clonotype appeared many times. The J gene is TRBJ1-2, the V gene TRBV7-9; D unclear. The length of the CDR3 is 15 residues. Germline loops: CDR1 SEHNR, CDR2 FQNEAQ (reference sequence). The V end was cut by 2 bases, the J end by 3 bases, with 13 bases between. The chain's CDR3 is CASSLLEERDYGYTF. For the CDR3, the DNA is TGTGCCAGCAGCTTACTGGAAGAAAGGGACTATGGCTACACCTTC.

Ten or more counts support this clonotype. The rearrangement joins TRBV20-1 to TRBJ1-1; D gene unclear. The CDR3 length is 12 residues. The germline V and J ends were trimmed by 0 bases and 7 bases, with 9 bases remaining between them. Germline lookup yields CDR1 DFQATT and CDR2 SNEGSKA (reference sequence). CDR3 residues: CSAREPSLEAFF. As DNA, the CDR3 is TGCAGTGCTAGAGAGCCTTCACTTGAAGCTTTCTTT.

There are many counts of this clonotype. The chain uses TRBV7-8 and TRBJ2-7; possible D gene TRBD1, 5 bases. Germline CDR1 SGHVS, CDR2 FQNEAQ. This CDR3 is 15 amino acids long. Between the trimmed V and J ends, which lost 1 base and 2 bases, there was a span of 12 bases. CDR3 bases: TGTGCCAGCAGCTTAGTTGTTAGGGGCCCCTACGAGCAGTACTTC. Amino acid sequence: CASSLVVRGPYEQYF.

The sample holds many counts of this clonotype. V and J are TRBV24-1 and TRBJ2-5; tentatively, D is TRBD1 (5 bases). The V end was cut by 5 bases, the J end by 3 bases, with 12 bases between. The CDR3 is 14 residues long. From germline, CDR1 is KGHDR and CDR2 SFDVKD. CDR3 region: CATSAPGIEETQYF. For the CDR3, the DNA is TGTGCCACCAGTGCCCCAGGGATAGAAGAGACCCAGTACTTC.